This T cell receptor beta chain comes out of a study of shared clonotypes between healthy human individuals. Germline V gene lookup returns CDR1 SGHNT and CDR2 YYREEE (reference sequence). The V end lost 4 bases, the J end lost 0 bases, and 7 bases lay between the germline ends. The CDR3 totals 13 residues. Here immunoSEQ multiplex PCR was the method, and the copy in TCRdb shows in-frame clones only, minus some. Here the sample spans roughly 2.6 million clones, more than 80% being singletons. The rearrangement links TRBV5-4 to TRBJ2-5; D remains unclear. The receptor was derived from a man between 18 and 35 years old in good health. Sequencing input: naive CD4+ T cells sorted from blood. The sample's subset: CD45RA+ positively selected. Here the CDR3 DNA reads TGTGCCAGCAGCATAAACTACCAAGAGACCCAGTACTTC. This gives the protein CASSINYQETQYF. Using reference TRBV5-4 and TRBJ2-5 for the parts outside the CDR3, the full variable domain is ETGVTQSPTHLIKTRGQQVTLRCSSQSGHNTVSWYQQALGQGPQFIFQYYREEENGRGNFPPRFSGLQFPNYSSELNVNALELDDSALYLCASSINYQETQYFGPGTRLLVL.